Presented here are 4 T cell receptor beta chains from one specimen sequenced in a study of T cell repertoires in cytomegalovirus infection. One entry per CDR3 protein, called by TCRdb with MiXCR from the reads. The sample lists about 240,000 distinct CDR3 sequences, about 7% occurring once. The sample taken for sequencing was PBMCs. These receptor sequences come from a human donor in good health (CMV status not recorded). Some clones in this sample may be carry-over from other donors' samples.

The CDR3 region is CAIMLAGGEQYF. Here the CDR3 DNA reads TGTGCCATCATGCTAGCGGGGGGCGAGCAGTACTTC. V usage is TRBV10-3 and J usage is TRBJ2-7, with 11 bases aligning to TRBD2. CDR1 and CDR2 (germline): ENHRY, SYGVKD. The V segment lost 7 bases and the J segment 6 bases; nucleotides outside the gene matches: 2. This CDR3 region has 12 residues.

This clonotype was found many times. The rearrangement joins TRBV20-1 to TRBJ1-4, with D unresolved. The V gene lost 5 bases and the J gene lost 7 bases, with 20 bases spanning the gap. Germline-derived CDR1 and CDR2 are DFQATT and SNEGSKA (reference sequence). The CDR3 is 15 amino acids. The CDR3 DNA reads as TGCAGTGCTTCGGAACCAGTGGCAGATGGTGAAAAACTGTTTTTT. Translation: CSASEPVADGEKLFF.

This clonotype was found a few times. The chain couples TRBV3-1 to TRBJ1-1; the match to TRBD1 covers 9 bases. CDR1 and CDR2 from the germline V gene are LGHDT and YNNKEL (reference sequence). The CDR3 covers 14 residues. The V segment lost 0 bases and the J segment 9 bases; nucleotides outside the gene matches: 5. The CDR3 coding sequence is TGTGCCAGCAGCCAAGATAAAGACAGGGGGAAAGCTTTCTTT. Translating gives CASSQDKDRGKAFF.

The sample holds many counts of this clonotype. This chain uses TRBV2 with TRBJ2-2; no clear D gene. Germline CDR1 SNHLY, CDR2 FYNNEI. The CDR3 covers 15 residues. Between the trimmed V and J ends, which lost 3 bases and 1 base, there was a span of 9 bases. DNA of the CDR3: TGTGCCAGCAGTGATGGGCTCCTGAACACCGGGGAGCTGTTTTTT. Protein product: CASSDGLLNTGELFF.